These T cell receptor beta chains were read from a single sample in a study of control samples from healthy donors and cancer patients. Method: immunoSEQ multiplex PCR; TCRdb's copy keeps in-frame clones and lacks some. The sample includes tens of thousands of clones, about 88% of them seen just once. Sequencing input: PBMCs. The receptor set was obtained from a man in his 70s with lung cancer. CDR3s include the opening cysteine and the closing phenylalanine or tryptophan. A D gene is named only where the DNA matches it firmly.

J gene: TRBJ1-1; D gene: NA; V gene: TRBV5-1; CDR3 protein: CASSLVQGNTEAFF; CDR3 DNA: TGCGCCAGCAGCTTGGTCCAGGGGAACACTGAAGCTTTCTTT
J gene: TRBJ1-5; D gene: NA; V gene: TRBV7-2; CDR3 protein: CASSFGERDQHF; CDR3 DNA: TGTGCCAGCAGCTTCGGGGAAAGGGACCAGCATTTT
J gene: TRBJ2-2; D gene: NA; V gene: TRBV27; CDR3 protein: CASSLAGGFTGELFF; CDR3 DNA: TGTGCCAGCAGTTTAGCAGGGGGGTTCACCGGGGAGCTGTTTTTT
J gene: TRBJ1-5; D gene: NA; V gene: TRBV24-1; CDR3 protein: CATSDRRGQPQHF; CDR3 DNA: TGTGCCACCAGTGATCGTCGGGGCCAGCCCCAGCATTTT
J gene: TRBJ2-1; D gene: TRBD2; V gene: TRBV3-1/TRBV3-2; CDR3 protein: CASSQALAGYNEQFF; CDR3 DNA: TGTGCCAGCAGCCAAGCTCTAGCGGGGTACAATGAGCAGTTCTTC
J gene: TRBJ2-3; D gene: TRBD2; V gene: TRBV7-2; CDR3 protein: CASSLARLAGGADTQYF; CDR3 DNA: TGTGCCAGCAGCTTAGCGCGGTTAGCGGGGGGGGCAGATACGCAGTATTTT
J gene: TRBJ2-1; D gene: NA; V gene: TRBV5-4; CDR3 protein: CASSLETSRGNEQFF; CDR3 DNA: TGTGCCAGCAGCTTAGAGACTTCGCGGGGCAATGAGCAGTTCTTC
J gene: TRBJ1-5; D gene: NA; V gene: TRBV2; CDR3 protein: CASSEYPRLDSDIPEQPQHF; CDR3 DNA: TGTGCCAGCAGTGAATATCCGAGGTTGGACAGCGATATCCCAGAACAGCCCCAGCATTTT
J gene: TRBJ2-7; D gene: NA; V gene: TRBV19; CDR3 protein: CASSPGRSSYEQYF; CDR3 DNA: TGTGCCAGTTCCCCAGGGAGGTCCTCCTACGAGCAGTACTTC
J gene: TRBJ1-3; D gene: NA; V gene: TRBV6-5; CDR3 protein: CASNLSGNTIYF; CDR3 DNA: TGTGCCAGCAACCTCTCTGGAAACACCATATATTTT
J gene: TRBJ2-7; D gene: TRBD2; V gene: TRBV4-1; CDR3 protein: CASSQDLAGPDYEQYF; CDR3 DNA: TGCGCCAGCAGCCAAGATCTAGCGGGGCCCGACTACGAGCAGTACTTC
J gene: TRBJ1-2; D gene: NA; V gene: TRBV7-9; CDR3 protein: CASSLSGRDYGYTF; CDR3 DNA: TGTGCCAGCAGCTTATCTGGCCGTGACTATGGCTACACCTTC
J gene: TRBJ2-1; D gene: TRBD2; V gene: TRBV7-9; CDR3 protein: CASSSKRLAGGYNEQFF; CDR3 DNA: TGTGCCAGCAGCTCCAAGAGGCTAGCGGGGGGGTACAATGAGCAGTTCTTC
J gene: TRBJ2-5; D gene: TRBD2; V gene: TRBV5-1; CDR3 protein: CASSALAGNQETQYF; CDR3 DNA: TGCGCCAGCAGCGCTTTAGCGGGGAATCAAGAGACCCAGTACTTC
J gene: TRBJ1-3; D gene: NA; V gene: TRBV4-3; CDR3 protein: CASSPDILSGNTIYF; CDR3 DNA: TGCGCCAGCAGCCCGGACATATTATCTGGAAACACCATATATTTT
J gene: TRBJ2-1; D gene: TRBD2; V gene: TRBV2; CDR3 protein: CASSTLAGFRDEQFF; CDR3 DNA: TGTGCCAGCAGTACTTTAGCGGGGTTTCGGGATGAGCAGTTCTTC
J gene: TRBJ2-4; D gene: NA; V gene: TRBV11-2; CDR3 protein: CASSLVGAVGNIQYF; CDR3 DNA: TGTGCCAGCAGCTTAGTTGGCGCCGTGGGAAACATTCAGTACTTC
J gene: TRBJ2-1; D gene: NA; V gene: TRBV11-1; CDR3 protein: CASSFVPQEGYNEQFF; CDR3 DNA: TGTGCCAGCAGCTTTGTCCCACAGGAGGGTTACAATGAGCAGTTCTTC
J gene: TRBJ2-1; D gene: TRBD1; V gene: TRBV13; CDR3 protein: CASSLGRQGARNEQFF; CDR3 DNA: TGTGCCAGCAGCTTAGGCCGGCAGGGGGCGAGAAATGAGCAGTTCTTC
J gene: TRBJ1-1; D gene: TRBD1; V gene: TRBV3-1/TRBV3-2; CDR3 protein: CASSQVGQGYMNTEAFF; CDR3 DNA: TGTGCCAGCAGCCAAGTGGGACAGGGGTATATGAACACTGAAGCTTTCTTT